One sample yielded the 21 T cell receptor beta chains listed below, sequenced in a study of a mutant IDH1 vaccine in newly diagnosed glioma. Indicated time point: week 47, end of study. Doses of 300 ug of mutant IDH1 20-mer peptide were given with topical imiquimod. Only in-frame clones appear in the TCRdb table, and some are missing; sequencing was by immunoSEQ multiplex PCR. Here the sample spans tens of thousands of clones, 75% to 90% being singletons. The antigens for these receptors are not known. The sequencing here drew on PBMCs, taken from a glioma patient whose treatment included an IDH1 peptide vaccine. Receptors were obtained from a man aged 35-49 years with glioma.

This rearrangement joins TRBV18 to TRBJ2-2; D remains ambiguous. Trimming cost V 2 bases and J 8 bases, with 6 bases left between them. CDR1 and CDR2 from the germline V gene are KGHSH and LQKENI. The CDR3 length is 12 residues. The CDR3 protein is CASSPGPGELFF. The CDR3 DNA follows: TGTGCCAGCTCACCAGGTCCGGGGGAGCTGTTTTTT. The entire variable domain, with the rest obtained from reference TRBV18 and TRBJ2-2, is as follows: NAGVMQNPRHLVRRRGQEARLRCSPMKGHSHVYWYRQLPEEGLKFMVYLQKENIIDESGMPKERFSAEFPKEGPSILRIQQVVRGDSAAYFCASSPGPGELFFGEGSRLTVL.

The chain is built from TRBV7-9 and TRBJ2-7, with D perhaps matching TRBD1 or TRBD2 (5 bases each). This CDR3 is 12 amino acids long. Trimming took off 3 bases at V and 9 bases at J, with 12 bases between the two ends. CDR1 SEHNR and CDR2 FQNEAQ come from the germline V gene (reference sequence). This CDR3 is CASSLWGAGQYF. CDR3 coding DNA: TGTGCCAGCAGCTTGTGGGGCGCGGGGCAGTACTTC.

The CDR3 nucleotides are TGTGCCAGCAGCGACCTAGCGGGGGGCCACAATGAGCAGTTCTTC. Translation gives CASSDLAGGHNEQFF. V is TRBV7-2 and J is TRBJ2-1; 11 bases line up with TRBD2. V lost 5 bases, J lost 5 bases, and 5 bases stayed unmatched. This CDR3 comprises 15 residues. Germline CDR1 reads SGHTA; CDR2 reads FQGNSA.

A few counts support this clone. The CDR3 DNA is TGTGCCAGCAGCGTCTCGACAGGGTTCTATGGCTACACCTTC. Translated: CASSVSTGFYGYTF. The chain links TRBV6-1 to TRBJ1-2; TRBD1 aligns across 7 bases. The J segment lost 4 bases and the V segment lost 6 bases, leaving 8 bases of the junction unmatched. Germline loops: CDR1 MNHNS, CDR2 SASEGT. The CDR3 is made up of 14 amino acids.

V and J are TRBV7-9 and TRBJ2-1; TRBD1 matches 10 bases. The germline V gene encodes CDR1 SEHNR and CDR2 FQNEAQ (reference sequence). There are 19 residues in the CDR3. J was trimmed by 0 bases and V by 7 bases; bases with no gene match: 15. In DNA, the CDR3 is TGTGCCAGCACCCCGACAGGGGGCGAGTCGAGGAGCTCCTACAATGAGCAGTTCTTC. As protein: CASTPTGGESRSSYNEQFF.

The gene calls are TRBV5-5 and TRBJ1-3; D may be TRBD1 (5 bases). The CDR3 totals 15 residues. Germline-derived CDR1 and CDR2 are SGHKS and YYEKEE (reference sequence). V was pared by 4 bases and J by 0 bases, with 11 bases between. The CDR3 DNA reads as TGTGCCAGCAGCCTCGCAGGGAGCTCTGGAAACACCATATATTTT. Its translation is CASSLAGSSGNTIYF.

This clone was counted once. V gene TRBV11-1 combines with J gene TRBJ1-1; perhaps TRBD1 as D (5 bases). V gave up 1 base and J gave up 6 bases, with 18 bases separating them. The CDR3 sequence is 16 residues long. Germline V gene data show CDR1 as SGHAT and CDR2 as FQDESV (reference sequence). The CDR3 DNA reads as TGTGCCAGCAGCTTAGTGTCCCCGCGGGGGGACGCTGAAGCTTTCTTT. Protein product: CASSLVSPRGDAEAFF.

This clone was recorded only once. The V gene is TRBV7-8, the J gene TRBJ2-5; the D is unclear. V was trimmed by 5 bases and J by 5 bases, leaving 15 bases between them. This CDR3 comprises 14 residues. Looked up from germline, CDR1 is SGHVS and CDR2 is FQNEAQ. CDR3 coding DNA: TGTGCCAGCAGCCCACATGAGACCACGGAGACCCAGTACTTC. As protein: CASSPHETTETQYF.

This clone was counted a few times. V and J are TRBV4-2 and TRBJ1-2, with D tentatively TRBD1 (6 bases). The ends were cut back, 1 base at V and 4 bases at J, with 19 bases in the middle. CDR3 length equals 17 residues. Germline lookup yields CDR1 LGHNA and CDR2 YNFKEQ. CDR3 loop: CASSQGLSIQGGYGYTF. For the CDR3, the DNA is TGTGCCAGCAGCCAAGGCCTCTCGATACAGGGTGGCTATGGCTACACCTTC.

The chain joins TRBV28 to TRBJ2-4, with TRBD1 as a possible D gene (6 bases). V was cut by 2 bases and J by 5 bases, with 13 bases left in between. This CDR3 comprises 15 residues. CDR1 MDHEN and CDR2 SYDVKM come from the germline V gene. This CDR3 reads CASSLTGKRENIQYF. In DNA form, the CDR3 reads TGTGCCAGCAGTTTAACAGGGAAAAGGGAAAACATTCAGTACTTC.

V and J are TRBV9 and TRBJ2-5; D call uncertain. The CDR3 is 13 residues long. The V end was cut by 4 bases, the J end by 5 bases, with 12 bases between. Germline CDR1 reads SGDLS; CDR2 reads YYNGEE. CDR3 amino acids: CASSYWVGETQYF. CDR3 bases: TGTGCCAGCAGCTACTGGGTGGGGGAGACCCAGTACTTC.

This clone has more than one count but fewer than ten. The chain combines TRBV28 with TRBJ1-4; D gene uncertain. The CDR3 covers 12 residues. Per the germline V gene, CDR1 is MDHEN and CDR2 is SYDVKM. Between the trimmed V and J ends, which lost 2 bases and 5 bases, there was a span of 3 bases. The CDR3, as DNA: TGTGCCAGCAGTTTACCAAATGAAAAACTGTTTTTT. It translates to CASSLPNEKLFF.

This rearrangement joins TRBV2 to TRBJ1-3; perhaps TRBD1 as D (5 bases). Germline CDR1 reads SNHLY; CDR2 reads FYNNEI. Trimming took off 6 bases at V and 2 bases at J, with 8 bases between the two ends. The length of the CDR3 is 13 residues. The CDR3 DNA follows: TGTGCCAGCAGGGGGGGTGCTGGAAACACCATATATTTT. Its translation: CASRGGAGNTIYF.

V and J are TRBV5-1 and TRBJ1-2; weak D call: TRBD1 (6 bases). CDR1 is SGHRS and CDR2 is YFSETQ in the germline V gene. V lost 4 bases, J lost 4 bases, and 11 bases lay in between. The CDR3 sequence is 13 residues long. The CDR3 spells CASSITGIYGYTF. The CDR3 DNA reads TGCGCCAGCAGCATAACAGGGATCTATGGCTACACCTTC.

V gene TRBV12-5 combines with J gene TRBJ2-1; D not resolved. This CDR3 comprises 13 residues. The V end was cut by 7 bases, the J end by 9 bases, with 16 bases between. Germline V gene sequence: CDR1 LGHNT, CDR2 FRNRAP. Here the CDR3 reads CASALPGQIEQFF. The DNA for the CDR3 is TGTGCTAGTGCCCTCCCCGGGCAGATTGAGCAGTTCTTC. The whole variable domain, filled in from reference TRBV12-5 and TRBJ2-1, reads DARVTQTPRHKVTEMGQEVTMRCQPILGHNTVFWYRQTMMQGLELLAYFRNRAPLDDSGMPKDRFSAEMPDATLATLKIQPSEPRDSAVYFCASALPGQIEQFFGPGTRLTVL.

This clone occurred a few times. The chain couples TRBV5-6 to TRBJ1-1; D ambiguous. The CDR3 length is 13 residues. The germline CDR1 and CDR2 sequences are SGHDT and YYEEEE. V lost 2 bases and J lost 7, with 12 bases in between. The CDR3 DNA follows: TGTGCCAGCAGCTTCAGTGACCGAGGTGAAGCTTTCTTT. Translated, it gives CASSFSDRGEAFF.

This chain joins TRBV11-2 and TRBJ2-1; D uncertain. CDR1 is SGHAT and CDR2 is FQNNGV in the germline V gene. The CDR3 sequence is 12 residues long. V was cut by 6 bases and J by 10 bases, with 13 bases left in between. The CDR3 sequence: CASRSAFMEQFF. DNA for the CDR3: TGTGCCAGCAGGTCGGCCTTCATGGAGCAGTTCTTC.

The V gene is TRBV18, the J gene TRBJ2-6; 8 bases agree with TRBD1. Germline V gene sequence: CDR1 KGHSH, CDR2 LQKENI. V lost 2 bases and J lost 0; bases outside the gene matches: 0. The CDR3 has 16 amino acids. The CDR3 coding sequence is TGTGCCAGCTCACCAACAGGGGGCTCTGGGGCCAACGTCCTGACTTTC. This codes for CASSPTGGSGANVLTF.

This clone occurred a few times. The chain joins TRBV7-9 to TRBJ1-1, with a weak D call TRBD1 (5 bases). This CDR3 has 17 residues. Per the germline V gene, CDR1 is SEHNR and CDR2 is FQNEAQ (reference sequence). V dropped 7 bases and J dropped 4 bases, with 25 bases sitting between them. CDR3 amino acids: CASTPLQGGVKGTEAFF. The CDR3 DNA sequence: TGTGCCAGCACCCCCCTCCAGGGAGGCGTTAAGGGCACTGAAGCTTTCTTT.

CDR3 nucleotide sequence: TGCGCCAGCAGTGACCCCACGACGGGTTCCTACGAGCAGTACTTC. Protein product: CASSDPTTGSYEQYF. This sequence joins TRBV10-1 and TRBJ2-7; D is uncertain. V was clipped by 3 bases and J by 1 base, with 13 bases between them. CDR3 length: 15 amino acids. Germline-derived CDR1 and CDR2 are WNHNN and SYGVQD (reference sequence).

The J gene is TRBJ2-7, the V gene TRBV9; the D gene is possibly TRBD2 (6 bases). The CDR3 covers 12 residues. Germline V lookup: CDR1 SGDLS, CDR2 YYNGEE. The ends were cut back, 5 bases at V and 5 bases at J, with 11 bases in the middle. This chain's CDR3 is CASREGSDEQYF. The CDR3 DNA sequence: TGTGCCAGCAGGGAGGGTTCAGACGAGCAGTACTTC.